The next 28 T cell receptor beta chains were all read from a single sample in a study of cytomegalovirus exposure and HLA in healthy donors. PCR was performed using 60 Vbeta and 13 Jbeta primers. TCRdb keeps only in-frame clones here, not all; method: immunoSEQ multiplex PCR. Of 45,000 to 65,000 clones in the sample, roughly 72% were seen once. Sequencing input: PBMCs. The source is a woman aged 50 to 60 in good health and CMV-seropositive.

The chain recombines TRBV6-1 with TRBJ1-1; D uncertain. Germline V gives CDR1 MNHNS, CDR2 SASEGT. The ends were cut back, 6 bases at V and 4 bases at J, with 12 bases in the middle. The CDR3 covers 13 residues. The CDR3 DNA follows: TGTGCCAGCAGCGACTACTCTGGCACTGAAGCTTTCTTT. Protein product: CASSDYSGTEAFF.

This clone occurred once. The chain uses TRBV18 and TRBJ2-7; 11 bases map to TRBD1. This CDR3 comprises 15 residues. V lost 3 bases, J lost 4 bases, and 5 bases stayed unmatched. Germline CDR1 and CDR2: KGHSH and LQKENI. The CDR3 region is CASSPPGQGVYEQYF. The CDR3 coding sequence is TGTGCCAGCTCACCTCCGGGACAGGGGGTTTACGAGCAGTACTTC.

This clone has only a few counts. This rearrangement joins TRBV4-3 to TRBJ2-1, with 8 bases aligning to TRBD2. V was pared by 0 bases and J by 13 bases, with 11 bases of the junction left unmatched. CDR3 length equals 15 residues. Germline assignment: CDR1 LGHNA and CDR2 YSLEER. CDR3 DNA sequence: TGCGCCAGCAGCCAAGATCTTGGGGGACTAGACGTACAGTTCTTC. Protein: CASSQDLGGLDVQFF.

The chain employs TRBV6-5 and TRBJ2-3; maybe TRBD2 (5 bases). Germline V gives CDR1 MNHEY, CDR2 SVGAGI. The CDR3 runs to 12 residues. Between the trimmed V and J ends, which lost 5 bases and 7 bases, there was a span of 10 bases. CDR3 in DNA: TGTGCCAGCAGTACGACCGGGAATACGCAGTATTTT. This sequence encodes CASSTTGNTQYF.

The chain joins TRBV19 to TRBJ1-1; no reliable D call. Germline CDR1 and CDR2: LNHDA and SQIVND (reference sequence). V gave up 5 bases and J gave up 7 bases, with 20 bases separating them. The CDR3 runs 15 residues. CDR3 nucleotides: TGTGCCAGTAGTTACGACGGTGAGGCTTATGTTGAAGCTTTCTTT. This translates into CASSYDGEAYVEAFF.

This chain uses TRBV7-2 with TRBJ2-6; TRBD1 agrees at 10 bases. V lost 11 bases to trimming and J lost 3 bases; unmatched junction nucleotides: 7. Germline V gives CDR1 SGHTA, CDR2 FQGNSA. The CDR3 length is 15 residues. CDR3 protein: CAGGQGGFGANVLTF. The CDR3 DNA sequence: TGTGCCGGAGGACAGGGGGGTTTTGGGGCCAACGTCCTGACTTTC.

This chain joins TRBV9 and TRBJ1-1; D may be TRBD1 (5 bases). The ends were cut back, 2 bases at V and 4 bases at J, with 15 bases in the middle. This CDR3 spans 15 amino acids. Germline CDR1 is SGDLS and CDR2 is YYNGEE. The CDR3 loop reads CASSVSGGTATEAFF. The CDR3 bases are TGTGCCAGCAGCGTCTCGGGGGGGACGGCCACTGAAGCTTTCTTT.

A few counts support this clone. The J gene is TRBJ2-7, the V gene TRBV7-2; 9 bases line up with TRBD2. The CDR3 extends over 15 amino acids. The trim removed 4 bases at V and 3 bases at J, leaving 7 bases unmatched. Germline assignment: CDR1 SGHTA and CDR2 FQGNSA. CDR3 bases: TGTGCCAGCAGCTCAGATAGCGGGGGCTACTACGAGCAGTACTTC. Amino acids: CASSSDSGGYYEQYF.

This chain joins TRBV9 and TRBJ2-2; the D is unclear. The CDR3 covers 15 residues. CDR1 is SGDLS and CDR2 is YYNGEE in the germline V gene. The V end lost 3 bases, the J end lost 0 bases, and 9 bases lay between the germline ends. CDR3 nucleotides: TGTGCCAGCAGCGCACCAGGTTCGAACACCGGGGAGCTGTTTTTT. It yields the protein CASSAPGSNTGELFF.

The V gene is TRBV11-2, the J gene TRBJ1-2; perhaps TRBD1 as D (5 bases). V was pared by 3 bases and J by 7 bases, with 12 bases between. There are 13 residues in the CDR3. Germline V CDR1 and CDR2: SGHAT, FQNNGV. The CDR3 DNA is TGTGCCAGCAGCTTGCTGTCCGGGGGTGGCTACACCTTC. Its protein is CASSLLSGGGYTF.

The chain joins TRBV28 to TRBJ2-2; the D is unclear. This CDR3 is built from 15 residues. In germline, CDR1 is MDHEN, CDR2 SYDVKM. Deletions cut 7 bases from V and 0 bases from J, with 12 bases between. The CDR3 here is CASNPWAANTGELFF. CDR3 DNA sequence: TGTGCCAGCAACCCGTGGGCCGCGAACACCGGGGAGCTGTTTTTT.

The gene calls are TRBV5-4 and TRBJ2-5, with TRBD2 matching 10 bases. From germline, CDR1 is SGHNT and CDR2 YYREEE (reference sequence). The CDR3 runs to 15 residues. V was pared by 2 bases and J by 1 base, with 2 bases of the junction left unmatched. The CDR3 coding sequence is TGTGCCAGCAGCTTCCGGACTAGCGGCCAAGAGACCCAGTACTTC. Protein sequence: CASSFRTSGQETQYF.

This chain uses TRBV4-1 with TRBJ2-7, with 11 bases fitting TRBD2. Germline V gene sequence: CDR1 MGHRA, CDR2 YSYEKL. The CDR3 totals 16 residues. The V gene end was trimmed by 2 bases and the J gene end by 2 bases; junction bases not matched to a gene: 5. The CDR3 loop is CASSQSLAGGAYEQYF. CDR3 sequence (DNA): TGCGCCAGCAGCCAATCCCTAGCGGGGGGAGCCTACGAGCAGTACTTC.

This chain links TRBV15 with TRBJ2-1, with 13 bases fitting TRBD2. Per germline, CDR1 LNHNV and CDR2 YYDKDF (reference sequence). The CDR3 extends over 15 amino acids. The V gene end was trimmed by 5 bases and the J gene end by 6 bases; junction bases not matched to a gene: 4. The CDR3 DNA reads TGTGCCACCAGCGGCCGGACTAGCGGGGGCAATGAGCAGTTCTTC. This translates into CATSGRTSGGNEQFF.

The sample holds a few counts of this clone. This rearrangement joins TRBV7-2 to TRBJ2-7; 9 bases agree with TRBD2. CDR1 is SGHTA and CDR2 is FQGNSA in the germline V gene. CDR3 size: 15 residues. V shed 3 bases, J shed 2 bases, and the junction held 5 bases outside the gene matches. The CDR3 sequence is CASSFGGGRAYEQYF. The CDR3 region has the DNA TGTGCCAGCAGCTTTGGGGGCGGGAGGGCCTACGAGCAGTACTTC. Full variable domain (outside the CDR3, taken from reference TRBV7-2 and TRBJ2-7): GAGVSQSPSNKVTEKGKDVELRCDPISGHTALYWYRQSLGQGLEFLIYFQGNSAPDKSGLPSDRFSAERTGGSVSTLTIQRTQQEDSAVYLCASSFGGGRAYEQYFGPGTRLTVT.

The chain employs TRBV4-1 and TRBJ2-5; D may be TRBD1 (6 bases). CDR3 length equals 17 residues. With 0 bases removed from V and 5 bases from J, the gap between germline ends came to 19 bases. Germline V gene lookup returns CDR1 MGHRA and CDR2 YSYEKL. CDR3 coding DNA: TGCGCCAGCAGCCAAGACTCCGGGACACACCCGTCGGAGACCCAGTACTTC. Protein product: CASSQDSGTHPSETQYF.

For the CDR3, the DNA is TGTGCCAGCAGGCCGGGTTGGGGAACAGGGTCGGAGACCCAGTACTTC. It is translated as CASRPGWGTGSETQYF. The J gene is TRBJ2-5, the V gene TRBV2; possible D gene TRBD1, 6 bases. Germline lookup yields CDR1 SNHLY and CDR2 FYNNEI. This CDR3 is 16 amino acids long. V was clipped by 6 bases and J by 5 bases, with 22 bases between them.

This chain joins TRBV27 and TRBJ2-7, with D perhaps matching TRBD2 (5 bases). Germline values: CDR1 MNHEY, CDR2 SMNVEV (reference sequence). V lost 0 bases, J lost 3 bases, and 6 bases lay in between. This CDR3 region has 13 residues. For the CDR3, the DNA is TGTGCCAGCAGTTTATCTCGGGGCTACGAGCAGTACTTC. Translating it yields CASSLSRGYEQYF.

The chain couples TRBV7-9 to TRBJ2-7; TRBD1 matches at 7 bases. Unmatched junction bases numbered 17, after V lost 6 bases and J lost 3 bases. Germline CDR1 reads SEHNR; CDR2 reads FQNEAQ (reference sequence). The CDR3 totals 17 residues. CDR3 sequence (DNA): TGTGCCAGCAGTACTCCTCCAGACAGGGTCCCCTACTACGAGCAGTACTTC. It is translated as CASSTPPDRVPYYEQYF.

V usage is TRBV7-2 and J usage is TRBJ2-5; D perhaps matches TRBD2 (7 bases). CDR1 and CDR2 from the germline V gene are SGHTA and FQGNSA. The CDR3 spans 14 residues. The V end was cut by 0 bases, the J end by 4 bases, with 9 bases between. This chain's CDR3 is CASSLAGGRETQYF. CDR3 DNA sequence: TGTGCCAGCAGCTTAGCGGGGGGGCGAGAGACCCAGTACTTC.

The chain carries TRBV2 and TRBJ1-5; D remains ambiguous. This CDR3 is 13 amino acids long. Trimming shortened V by 6 bases and J by 1 base, and 7 bases separated the two germline ends. From germline, CDR1 is SNHLY and CDR2 FYNNEI. For the CDR3, the DNA is TGTGCCAGCAGCCTCGAGAGCAATCAGCCCCAGCATTTT. This sequence encodes CASSLESNQPQHF.

The rearrangement joins TRBV11-1 to TRBJ2-5; no reliable D call. Trimming removed 3 bases from V and 3 bases from J, with 5 bases in between. Germline-derived CDR1 and CDR2 are SGHAT and FQDESV (reference sequence). The CDR3 extends over 12 amino acids. The CDR3 protein is CASSLAEETQYF. Here the CDR3 DNA reads TGTGCCAGCAGCTTGGCAGAAGAGACCCAGTACTTC. The whole variable domain, filled in from reference TRBV11-1 and TRBJ2-5, reads EAEVAQSPRYKITEKSQAVAFWCDPISGHATLYWYRQILGQGPELLVQFQDESVVDDSQLPKDRFSAERLKGVDSTLKIQPAELGDSAMYLCASSLAEETQYFGPGTRLLVL.

The chain links TRBV10-3 to TRBJ2-7; D is uncertain. The V end was cut by 4 bases, the J end by 7 bases, with 11 bases between. CDR1 and CDR2 (germline): ENHRY, SYGVKD. This CDR3 contains 12 residues. The CDR3 DNA follows: TGTGCCATCAGTGCTACTACCTTAGAGCAGTACTTC. The encoded protein is CAISATTLEQYF.

The genes are TRBV28 and TRBJ1-2; tentatively, D is TRBD1 (6 bases). Germline values: CDR1 MDHEN, CDR2 SYDVKM. Trimming stripped 6 bases from V and 5 bases from J, with 16 bases between. The CDR3 extends over 14 amino acids. CDR3 sequence (DNA): TGTGCCAGCAGCGGAGGGGGGGTAGGATATGGCTACACCTTC. This translates into CASSGGGVGYGYTF.

The chain links TRBV11-3 to TRBJ2-3; TRBD1 matches 10 bases. The CDR3 totals 17 residues. J was trimmed by 8 bases and V by 1 base; bases with no gene match: 12. Germline CDR1 is SGHNT and CDR2 is YENEEA. CDR3 bases: TGTGCCAGCAGCTTAGCGGCCGGACAGGGGGTTTCGGCTACGCAGTATTTT. The encoded protein is CASSLAAGQGVSATQYF.

The V call is TRBV29-1, the J call TRBJ2-1; 15 bases line up with TRBD2. After removal of 6 bases from V and 1 base from J, the junction contained 4 bases not matched to a gene. Germline-derived CDR1 and CDR2 are SQVTM and ANQGSEA. This CDR3 has 16 amino acids. DNA of the CDR3: TGCAGCGTCTATGGGACTAGCGGGGGGTCCTACAATGAGCAGTTCTTC. Its translation is CSVYGTSGGSYNEQFF.

The chain couples TRBV14 to TRBJ1-2; D may be TRBD1 (6 bases). This CDR3 region has 14 residues. Germline CDR1 is SGHDN and CDR2 is FVKESK. The ends were cut back, 4 bases at V and 7 bases at J, with 16 bases in the middle. The chain's CDR3 is CASSPQGLKGGYTF. CDR3 sequence (DNA): TGTGCCAGCAGCCCTCAGGGGCTGAAGGGTGGCTACACCTTC. The complete variable domain, with remaining parts taken from reference TRBV14 and TRBJ1-2, reads EAGVTQFPSHSVIEKGQTVTLRCDPISGHDNLYWYRRVMGKEIKFLLHFVKESKQDESGMPNNRFLAERTGGTYSTLKVQPAELEDSGVYFCASSPQGLKGGYTFGSGTRLTVV.

The chain combines TRBV6-9 with TRBJ2-7; D gene unclear. The ends were cut back, 7 bases at V and 2 bases at J, with 9 bases in the middle. CDR3 length equals 12 residues. CDR1 is MNHGY, CDR2 SVAAGI, per germline. The CDR3 DNA sequence: TGTGCCAGCACTGTTGGCCCCTACGAGCAGTACTTC. Its protein is CASTVGPYEQYF.